These T cell receptor beta chains were read from a single sample in a study of beta chain features in type 1 diabetes. Sequencing used immunoSEQ multiplex PCR; TCRdb keeps in-frame clones, though not all of them. This sample has 900,000 or so clones, with roughly 15% found just once. What was sequenced was naive CD4+ T cells from blood. The receptors here all came from a woman younger than 30 in good health. Both conserved end residues are part of each CDR3. A D gene is named only where the DNA matches it firmly. Rows give clone size only sometimes, using once, few, many, or a class for an expanded clone.

TRBJ2-3,TRBV2,few,TRBD2,CASSDLDGRSTDTQYF,TGTGCCAGCAGTGATTTGGACGGGAGGAGTACAGATACGCAGTATTTT
TRBJ2-1,TRBV29-1,few,.,CSVGLSYNEQFF,TGCAGCGTCGGGCTCTCCTACAATGAGCAGTTCTTC
TRBJ2-1,TRBV28,few,TRBD2,CASWTRRDEQFF,TGTGCCAGCTGGACTAGACGCGATGAGCAGTTCTTC
TRBJ2-3,TRBV11-1,few,.,CASSLDAGTNGDTQYF,TGTGCCAGCAGCTTGGATGCAGGGACAAACGGGGATACGCAGTATTTT
TRBJ2-3,TRBV19,.,TRBD2,CASSSRTSGVSTDTQYF,TGTGCCAGTAGTTCCCGGACTAGCGGGGTTAGCACAGATACGCAGTATTTT
TRBJ2-5,TRBV28,few,.,CASSSQRGETQYF,TGTGCCAGCAGTTCTCAGAGGGGGGAGACCCAGTACTTC
TRBJ2-3,TRBV6-1,few,.,CASSEGGLTDTQYF,TGTGCCAGCAGTGAAGGCGGCCTGACAGATACGCAGTATTTT
TRBJ2-2,TRBV7-2,few,.,CASSLGIVGGELFF,TGTGCCAGCAGCTTAGGGATTGTTGGCGGGGAGCTGTTTTTT
TRBJ1-3,TRBV5-4,few,TRBD1,CASSLAGTAIPSGNTIYF,TGTGCCAGCAGCTTGGCCGGGACAGCTATCCCCTCTGGAAACACCATATATTTT
TRBJ2-7,TRBV10-3,few,.,CAIRQGGFGYEQYF,TGTGCCATCAGACAGGGAGGCTTTGGCTACGAGCAGTACTTC
TRBJ2-5,TRBV11-2,few,.,CASSSLTGKQETQYF,TGTGCCAGCAGCTCCCTAACAGGGAAGCAAGAGACCCAGTACTTC
TRBJ2-7,TRBV5-8,.,.,CASSLSGLTSQGQYF,TGTGCCAGCAGCTTGTCAGGTCTGACTAGTCAAGGGCAGTACTTC